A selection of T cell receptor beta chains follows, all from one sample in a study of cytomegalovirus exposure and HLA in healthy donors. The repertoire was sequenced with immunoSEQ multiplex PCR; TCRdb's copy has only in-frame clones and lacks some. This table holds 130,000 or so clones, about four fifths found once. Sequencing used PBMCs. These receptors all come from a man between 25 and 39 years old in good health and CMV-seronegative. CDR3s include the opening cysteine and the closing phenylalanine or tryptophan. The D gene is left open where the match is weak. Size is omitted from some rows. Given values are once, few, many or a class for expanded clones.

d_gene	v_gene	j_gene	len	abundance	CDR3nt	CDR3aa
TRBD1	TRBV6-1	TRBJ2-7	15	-	TGTGCCAGCAGTGGACCGAGGGGACAGGCCTACGAGCAGTACTTC	CASSGPRGQAYEQYF
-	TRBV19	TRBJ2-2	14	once	TGTGCCAGTAGTATCAGGGAAAACACCGGGGAGCTGTTTTTT	CASSIRENTGELFF
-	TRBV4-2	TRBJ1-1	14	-	TGTGCCAGCAGCCAAGAAGGGGTGAACACTGAAGCTTTCTTT	CASSQEGVNTEAFF
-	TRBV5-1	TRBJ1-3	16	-	TGCGCCAGCAGCGACCAGGGAGGTGGCTCTGGAAACACCATATATTTT	CASSDQGGGSGNTIYF
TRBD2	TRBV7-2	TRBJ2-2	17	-	TGTGCCAGCAGCTTAGTGCAGCGGGGGGCGAACACCGGGGAGCTGTTTTTT	CASSLVQRGANTGELFF
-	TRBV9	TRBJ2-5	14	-	TGTGCCAGCAGCGTCGGCGGTGGGCAAGAGACCCAGTACTTC	CASSVGGGQETQYF
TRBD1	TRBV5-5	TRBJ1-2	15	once	TGTGCCAGCAGCTGGGGACAGGGGATTAACTATGGCTACACCTTC	CASSWGQGINYGYTF
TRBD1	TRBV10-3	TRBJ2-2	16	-	TGTGCCATCAGTGGCGGGACAGGGTCTGTGGCCGGGGAGCTGTTTTTT	CAISGGTGSVAGELFF
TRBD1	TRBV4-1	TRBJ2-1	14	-	TGCGCCAGCAGCCCTGGACAGGGGAACAATGAGCAGTTCTTC	CASSPGQGNNEQFF
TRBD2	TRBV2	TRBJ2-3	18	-	TGTGCCAGCAGTTCGAGAGGAGCGGGGGGGCCGAAGGCAGATACGCAGTATTTT	CASSSRGAGGPKADTQYF
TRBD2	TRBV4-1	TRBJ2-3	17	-	TGCGCCAGCAGCCTAGCGGGAGTGGTTAGTGGCACAGATACGCAGTATTTT	CASSLAGVVSGTDTQYF
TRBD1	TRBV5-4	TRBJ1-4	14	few	TGTGCCAGCAGCTTGGGCGACAGGGATGAAAAACTGTTTTTT	CASSLGDRDEKLFF
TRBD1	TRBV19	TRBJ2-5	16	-	TGTGCCAGTAGTAGGAGCCGGGACAGGGGGCCGGAGACCCAGTACTTC	CASSRSRDRGPETQYF
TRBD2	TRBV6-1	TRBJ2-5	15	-	TGTGCCAGCAGCAAGCAGCGGGGGGGGTGGGAGACCCAGTACTTC	CASSKQRGGWETQYF
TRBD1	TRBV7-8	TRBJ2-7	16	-	TGTGCCAGCAGCTTAAAGACGGGACAGGGGGCTCCCGGGCAGTACTTC	CASSLKTGQGAPGQYF
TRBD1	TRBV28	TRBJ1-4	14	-	TGTGCCAGCAGTTTAACAGGGGGCGTTGAAAAACTGTTTTTT	CASSLTGGVEKLFF
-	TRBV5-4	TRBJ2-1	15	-	TGTGCCAGCAGCTTCCCGGGAGCGGGTAACAATGAGCAGTTCTTC	CASSFPGAGNNEQFF
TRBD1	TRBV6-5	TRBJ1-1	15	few	TGTGCCAGCAGTTTCCGGGACAGGGCCAACACTGAAGCTTTCTTT	CASSFRDRANTEAFF
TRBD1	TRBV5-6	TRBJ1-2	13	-	TGTGCCAGCAGCCCACCACAGGGGGTTGGCTACACCTTC	CASSPPQGVGYTF
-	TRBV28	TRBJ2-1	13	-	TGTGCCAGCAGTTTCCCGCCCGGGAGTGAGCAGTTCTTC	CASSFPPGSEQFF
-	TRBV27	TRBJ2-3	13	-	TGTGCCAGCAGCCCCCTCAGCACAGATACGCAGTATTTT	CASSPLSTDTQYF
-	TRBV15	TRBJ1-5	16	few	TGTGCCACCAGCAGAGATGTTGAAGGGGGTGGCCAGCCCCAGCATTTT	CATSRDVEGGGQPQHF
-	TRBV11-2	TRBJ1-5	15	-	TGTGCCAGCAGCTTACTTGCAGGCGGCAATCAGCCCCAGCATTTT	CASSLLAGGNQPQHF
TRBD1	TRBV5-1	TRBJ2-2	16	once	TGCGCCAGCAGCATGGACGACAGGGGGAACACCGGGGAGCTGTTTTTT	CASSMDDRGNTGELFF
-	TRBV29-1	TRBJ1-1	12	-	TGCAGCGTTGTGGGGGCGAGTACTGAAGCTTTCTTT	CSVVGASTEAFF
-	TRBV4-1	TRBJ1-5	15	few	TGCGCCAGCAGCCCCTCGCGGACAGCCGAATGGTCCCAGCATTTT	CASSPSRTAEWSQHF
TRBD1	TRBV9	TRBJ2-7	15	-	TGTGCCAGCAGCGCCAGACAGGGGGCTTGGTACGAGCAGTACTTC	CASSARQGAWYEQYF
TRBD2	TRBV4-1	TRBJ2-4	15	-	TGCGCCAGCAGCCAAGTTGTGCGGGAGGGGATTATTCAGTACTTC	CASSQVVREGIIQYF
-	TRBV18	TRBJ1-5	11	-	TGTGCCAGCCCCCCTTCGCAGCCCCAGCATTTT	CASPPSQPQHF
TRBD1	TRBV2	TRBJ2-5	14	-	TGTGCCAGCAGTTCCGGGACAGGGGACGAGACCCAGTACTTC	CASSSGTGDETQYF
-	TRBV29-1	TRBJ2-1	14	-	TGCAGCGTTGACTCGGCAGGGAATTACAATGAGCAGTTCTTC	CSVDSAGNYNEQFF
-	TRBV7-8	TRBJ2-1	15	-	TGTGCCAGCAGCTTGGTCGGAGGCTTCTACAATGAGCAGTTCTTC	CASSLVGGFYNEQFF
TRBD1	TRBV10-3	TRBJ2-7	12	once	TGTGCCATCCGGGACAGGGCCTACGAGCAGTACTTC	CAIRDRAYEQYF
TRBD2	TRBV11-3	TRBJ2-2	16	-	TGTGCCAGCAGCTTGGGAGCGGGGGCGAACACCGGGGAGCTGTTTTTT	CASSLGAGANTGELFF
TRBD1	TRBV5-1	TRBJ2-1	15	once	TGCGCCAGCAGCCACGGGACAGGGGGCAGGAATGAGCAGTTCTTC	CASSHGTGGRNEQFF
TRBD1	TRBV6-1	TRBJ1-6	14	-	TGTGCCAGCAGTGAAGCAGGGGGCCGCTCACCCCTCCACTTT	CASSEAGGRSPLHF
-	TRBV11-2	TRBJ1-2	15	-	TGTGCCAGCAGCTTAGATGAGGCAGGGCATCATGGCTACACCTTC	CASSLDEAGHHGYTF
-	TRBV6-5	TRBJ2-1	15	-	TGTGCCAGCAAAAAGGGGCTGGGGTCCTACAATGAGCAGTTCTTC	CASKKGLGSYNEQFF
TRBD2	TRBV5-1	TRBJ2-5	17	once	TGCGCCAGCAGCTTGGGGTTTAGCGGGAAGGGTAGAGAGACCCAGTACTTC	CASSLGFSGKGRETQYF
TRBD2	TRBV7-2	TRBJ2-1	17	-	TGTGCCAGCAGCTTATATCTAGCGGGGGTCACCTACAATGAGCAGTTCTTC	CASSLYLAGVTYNEQFF
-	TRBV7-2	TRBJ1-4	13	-	TGTGCCAGCAGCACCGGGACAACTGAAAAACTGTTTTTT	CASSTGTTEKLFF
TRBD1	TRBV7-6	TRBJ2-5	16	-	TGTGCCAGCAGCGTCAGCCGGGACAGGGGCCAAGAGACCCAGTACTTC	CASSVSRDRGQETQYF